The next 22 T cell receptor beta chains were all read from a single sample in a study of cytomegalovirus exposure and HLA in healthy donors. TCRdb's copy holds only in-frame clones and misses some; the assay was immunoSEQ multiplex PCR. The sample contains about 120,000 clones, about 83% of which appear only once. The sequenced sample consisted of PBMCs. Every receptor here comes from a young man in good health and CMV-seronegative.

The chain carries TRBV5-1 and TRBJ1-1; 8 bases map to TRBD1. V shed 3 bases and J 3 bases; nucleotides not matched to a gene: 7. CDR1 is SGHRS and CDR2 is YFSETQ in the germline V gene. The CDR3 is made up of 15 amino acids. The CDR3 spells CASSSDRAGYTEAFF. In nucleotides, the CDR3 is TGCGCCAGCAGCTCGGACAGGGCGGGATACACTGAAGCTTTCTTT.

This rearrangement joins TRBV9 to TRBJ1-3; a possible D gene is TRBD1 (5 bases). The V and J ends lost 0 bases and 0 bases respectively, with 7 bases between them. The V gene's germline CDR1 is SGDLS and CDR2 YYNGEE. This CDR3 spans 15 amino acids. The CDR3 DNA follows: TGTGCCAGCAGCGTAGTGGGGGGCTCTGGAAACACCATATATTTT. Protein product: CASSVVGGSGNTIYF.

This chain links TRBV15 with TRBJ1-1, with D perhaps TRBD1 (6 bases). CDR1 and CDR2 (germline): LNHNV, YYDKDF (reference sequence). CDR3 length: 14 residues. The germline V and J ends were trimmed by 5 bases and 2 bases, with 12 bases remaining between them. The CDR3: CATSAHRVNTEAFF. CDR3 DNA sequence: TGTGCCACCAGCGCGCACAGGGTAAACACTGAAGCTTTCTTT.

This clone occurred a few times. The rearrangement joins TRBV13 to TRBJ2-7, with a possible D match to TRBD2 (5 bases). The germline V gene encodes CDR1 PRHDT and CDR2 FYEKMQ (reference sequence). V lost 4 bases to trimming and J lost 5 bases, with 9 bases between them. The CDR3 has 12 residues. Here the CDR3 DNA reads TGTGCCAGCAGCTCCCTAGCCCACGAGCAGTACTTC. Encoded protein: CASSSLAHEQYF.

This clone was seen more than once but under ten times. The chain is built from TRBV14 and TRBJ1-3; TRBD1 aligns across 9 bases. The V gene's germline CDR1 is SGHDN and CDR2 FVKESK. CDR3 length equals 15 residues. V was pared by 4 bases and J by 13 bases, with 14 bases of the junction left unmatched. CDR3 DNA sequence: TGTGCCAGCAGCCGCGGGACAGGGAAATCTGGGCCTATATATTTT. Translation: CASSRGTGKSGPIYF.

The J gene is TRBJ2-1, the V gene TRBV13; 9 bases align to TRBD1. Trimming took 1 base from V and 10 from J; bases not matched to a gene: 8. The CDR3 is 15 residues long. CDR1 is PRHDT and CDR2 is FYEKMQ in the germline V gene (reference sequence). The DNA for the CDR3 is TGTGCCAGCAGCTTAGAGACAGGGGGTTCGTGGGAGCAGTTCTTC. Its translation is CASSLETGGSWEQFF.

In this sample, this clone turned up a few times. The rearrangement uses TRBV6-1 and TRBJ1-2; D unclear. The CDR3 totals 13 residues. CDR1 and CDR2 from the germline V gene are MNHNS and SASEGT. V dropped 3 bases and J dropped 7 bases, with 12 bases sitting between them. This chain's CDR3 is CASSDLRAGGYTF. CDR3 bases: TGTGCCAGCAGTGATTTAAGGGCGGGTGGCTACACCTTC.

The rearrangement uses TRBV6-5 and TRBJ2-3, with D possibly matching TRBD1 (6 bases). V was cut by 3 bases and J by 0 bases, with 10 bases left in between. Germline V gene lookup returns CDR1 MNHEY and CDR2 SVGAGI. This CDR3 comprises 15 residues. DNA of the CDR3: TGTGCCAGCAGTTATTCAGGGGATAGCACAGATACGCAGTATTTT. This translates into CASSYSGDSTDTQYF.

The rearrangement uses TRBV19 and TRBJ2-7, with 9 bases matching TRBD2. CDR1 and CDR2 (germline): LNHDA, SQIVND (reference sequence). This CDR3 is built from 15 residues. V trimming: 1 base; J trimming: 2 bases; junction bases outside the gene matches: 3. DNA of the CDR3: TGTGCCAGTAGTATAGGAGCTAGCGGGGCCTACGAGCAGTACTTC. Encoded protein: CASSIGASGAYEQYF.

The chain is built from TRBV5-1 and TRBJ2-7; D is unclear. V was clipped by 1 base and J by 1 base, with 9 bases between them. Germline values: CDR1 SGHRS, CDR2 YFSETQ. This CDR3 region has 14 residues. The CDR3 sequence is CASSLITASYEQYF. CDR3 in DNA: TGCGCCAGCAGCTTGATCACAGCTTCCTACGAGCAGTACTTC.

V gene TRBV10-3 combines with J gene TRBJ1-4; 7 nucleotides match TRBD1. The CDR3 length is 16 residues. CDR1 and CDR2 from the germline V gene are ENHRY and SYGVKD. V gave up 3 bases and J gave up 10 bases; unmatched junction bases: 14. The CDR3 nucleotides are TGTGCCATCAGTGAAAGAATAACAGGGGAAGGTGGAAAACTGTTTTTT. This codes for CAISERITGEGGKLFF.

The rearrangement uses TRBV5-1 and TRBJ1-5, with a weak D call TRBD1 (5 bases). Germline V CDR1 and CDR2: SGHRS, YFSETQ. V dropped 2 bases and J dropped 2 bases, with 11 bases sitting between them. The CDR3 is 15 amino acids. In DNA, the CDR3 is TGCGCCAGCAGCTTCGCAGGGATGGGCAATCAGCCCCAGCATTTT. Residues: CASSFAGMGNQPQHF.

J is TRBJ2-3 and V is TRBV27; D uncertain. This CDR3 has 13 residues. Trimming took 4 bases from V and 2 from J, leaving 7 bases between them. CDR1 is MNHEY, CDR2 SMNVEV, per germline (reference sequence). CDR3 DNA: TGTGCCAGCAGTTATTATTCCACAGATACGCAGTATTTT. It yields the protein CASSYYSTDTQYF.

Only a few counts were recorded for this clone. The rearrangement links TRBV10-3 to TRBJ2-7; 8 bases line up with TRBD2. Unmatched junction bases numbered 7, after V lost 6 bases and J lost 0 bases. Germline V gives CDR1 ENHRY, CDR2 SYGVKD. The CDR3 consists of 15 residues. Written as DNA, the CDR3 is TGTGCCATCAGACCGGATAGCGGGAACTCCTACGAGCAGTACTTC. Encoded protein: CAIRPDSGNSYEQYF.

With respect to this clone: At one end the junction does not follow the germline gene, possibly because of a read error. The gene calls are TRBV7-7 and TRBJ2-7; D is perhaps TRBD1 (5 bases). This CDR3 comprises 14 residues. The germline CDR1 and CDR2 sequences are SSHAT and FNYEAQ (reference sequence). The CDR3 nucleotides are TGTGCTAGCAGCTTAGGTGTAAAGGGGTACGAGCAGTACTTC. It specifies CASSLGVKGYEQYF.

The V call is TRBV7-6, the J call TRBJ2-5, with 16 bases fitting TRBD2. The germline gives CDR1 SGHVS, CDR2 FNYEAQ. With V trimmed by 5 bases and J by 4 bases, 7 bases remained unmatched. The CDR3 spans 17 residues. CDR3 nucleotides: TGTGCCAGCAGCCTCGGGACTAGCGGGGGGGCCCTAGAGACCCAGTACTTC. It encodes CASSLGTSGGALETQYF.

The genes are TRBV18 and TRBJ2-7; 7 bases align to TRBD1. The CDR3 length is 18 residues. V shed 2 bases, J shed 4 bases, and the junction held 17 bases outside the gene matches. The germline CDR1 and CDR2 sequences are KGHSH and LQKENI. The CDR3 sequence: CASSPKAEYRDSFYEQYF. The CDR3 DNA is TGTGCCAGCTCACCAAAGGCGGAGTACCGGGACAGTTTTTACGAGCAGTACTTC.

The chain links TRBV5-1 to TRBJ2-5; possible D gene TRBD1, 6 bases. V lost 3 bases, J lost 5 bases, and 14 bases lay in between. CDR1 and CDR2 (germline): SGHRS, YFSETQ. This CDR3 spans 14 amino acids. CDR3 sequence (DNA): TGCGCCAGCAGCTCCCAGGGGACCCGCGAGACCCAGTACTTC. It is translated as CASSSQGTRETQYF.

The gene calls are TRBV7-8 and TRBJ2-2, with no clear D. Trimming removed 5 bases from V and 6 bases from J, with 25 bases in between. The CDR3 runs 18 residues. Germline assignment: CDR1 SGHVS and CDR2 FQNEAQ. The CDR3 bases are TGTGCCAGCAGCCCGGCAGTTGTGTCGGGTGTTCGGTCCGGGGAGCTGTTTTTT. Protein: CASSPAVVSGVRSGELFF.

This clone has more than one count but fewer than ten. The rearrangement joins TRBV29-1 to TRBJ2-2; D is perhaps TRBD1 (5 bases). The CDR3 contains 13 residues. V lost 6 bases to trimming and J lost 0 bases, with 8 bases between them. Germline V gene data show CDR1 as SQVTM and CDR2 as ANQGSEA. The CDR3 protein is CSVGQTNTGELFF. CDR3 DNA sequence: TGCAGCGTGGGGCAGACGAACACCGGGGAGCTGTTTTTT.

The CDR3 spells CASSQLGGGYTDTQYF. CDR3 bases: TGTGCCAGCAGCCAGTTAGGGGGGGGATACACAGATACGCAGTATTTT. The rearrangement links TRBV4-2 to TRBJ2-3; D might be TRBD2 (7 bases). V was clipped by 3 bases and J by 2 bases, with 15 bases between them. The CDR3 runs to 16 residues. The V gene's germline CDR1 is LGHNA and CDR2 YNFKEQ.

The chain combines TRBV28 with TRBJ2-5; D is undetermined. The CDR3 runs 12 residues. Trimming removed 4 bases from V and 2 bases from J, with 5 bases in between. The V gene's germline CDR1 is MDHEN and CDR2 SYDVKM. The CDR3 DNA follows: TGTGCCAGCAGTTACACACAAGAGACCCAGTACTTC. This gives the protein CASSYTQETQYF.